This T cell receptor beta chain was recovered during a study of glioma-infiltrating T cells after dendritic cell vaccination. In the study overall: Patients received autologous tumor lysate-pulsed dendritic cell vaccination between about 2003 and 2013.

Clones were sequenced by immunoSEQ multiplex PCR, and TCRdb holds only the in-frame ones, with some missing. The table shows some 70,000 clones, with approximately 85% occurring only once. V trimming: 5 bases; J trimming: 1 base; junction bases outside the gene matches: 7. Per the germline V gene, CDR1 is SGHNT and CDR2 is YYREEE (reference sequence). CDR3 size: 15 residues. Sequencing used blood, obtained before dendritic cell vaccination. The receptor was isolated from a human donor with glioblastoma. V usage is TRBV5-4 and J usage is TRBJ2-7; 9 bases line up with TRBD1. The CDR3 here is CASSLGQGRSYEQYF. CDR3 nucleotide sequence: TGTGCCAGCAGTCTCGGACAGGGGAGATCCTACGAGCAGTACTTC.